This is a list of T cell receptor beta chains from one sample in a study of shared clonotypes between healthy human individuals. Using immunoSEQ multiplex PCR, the repertoire was profiled, and TCRdb retains in-frame clones only, with some absent. Of 2 million or so clones in the sample, over 85% were seen once. Sequenced material: naive CD8+ T cells sorted from blood. Source of these receptors: a man between 18 and 35 years old in good health. The CDR3 runs from the conserved cysteine through the conserved F or W. D genes are given only for firm matches. The size of a clone is reported for some rows only, either as once, few or many, or as a class for expanded clones.

clone size,J gene,D gene,V gene,CDR3 protein,CDR3 DNA
.,TRBJ2-3,.,TRBV29-1,CSGQGRGADTQYF,TGCAGCGGTCAGGGGCGAGGGGCTGATACGCAGTATTTT
.,TRBJ2-7,.,TRBV5-1,CASSLEFTISYEQYF,TGCGCCAGCAGCTTGGAGTTTACTATCTCCTACGAGCAGTACTTC
.,TRBJ2-7,TRBD2,TRBV5-4,CASSLTSGSLEQYF,TGTGCCAGCAGCTTGACTAGCGGGAGTCTCGAGCAGTACTTC
.,TRBJ2-1,.,TRBV13,CASSMRAGPYNEQFF,TGTGCCAGCAGCATGCGGGCGGGGCCCTACAATGAGCAGTTCTTC
.,TRBJ2-5,TRBD1,TRBV4-3,CASSQGTGGLETQYF,TGCGCCAGCAGCCAAGGGACAGGGGGTTTGGAGACCCAGTACTTC
.,TRBJ2-1,TRBD1,TRBV7-3,CASSIGQGRYNEQFF,TGTGCCAGCAGCATCGGACAGGGGAGGTACAATGAGCAGTTCTTC
.,TRBJ2-2,.,TRBV27,CASSPVRVNTGELFF,TGTGCCAGCAGTCCCGTCCGGGTAAACACCGGGGAGCTGTTTTTT
once,TRBJ2-7,.,TRBV5-1,CASTWTGGAYEQYF,TGCGCCAGCACGTGGACCGGGGGCGCGTATGAGCAGTACTTC
.,TRBJ2-7,.,TRBV27,CASGETISYEQYF,TGTGCCAGCGGGGAGACCATCTCCTACGAGCAGTACTTC
.,TRBJ1-1,TRBD1,TRBV6-5,CASSQWTGILAEAFF,TGTGCCAGCAGTCAGTGGACAGGGATTCTCGCTGAAGCTTTCTTT
.,TRBJ2-1,TRBD2,TRBV30,CAWSVVSSGLVRRSYNEQFF,TGTGCCTGGAGTGTCGTGTCTAGCGGGTTGGTGAGGAGGTCCTACAATGAGCAGTTCTTC
once,TRBJ1-5,.,TRBV6-5,CASSKTQGGSQPQHF,TGTGCCAGCAGCAAAACCCAGGGTGGGAGTCAGCCCCAGCATTTT
.,TRBJ1-1,.,TRBV10-1,CASSEGWDTEAFF,TGCGCCAGCAGTGAGGGATGGGACACTGAAGCTTTCTTT
.,TRBJ2-7,.,TRBV5-4,CASSLGPGRADEQYF,TGTGCCAGCAGCTTGGGGCCGGGAAGGGCCGACGAGCAGTACTTC
.,TRBJ1-1,.,TRBV28,CASSFGLNTEAFF,TGTGCCAGCAGTTTTGGGTTAAACACTGAAGCTTTCTTT
.,TRBJ1-2,.,TRBV4-3,CASSPGAQSYTF,TGCGCCAGCAGCCCTGGGGCCCAAAGCTACACCTTC